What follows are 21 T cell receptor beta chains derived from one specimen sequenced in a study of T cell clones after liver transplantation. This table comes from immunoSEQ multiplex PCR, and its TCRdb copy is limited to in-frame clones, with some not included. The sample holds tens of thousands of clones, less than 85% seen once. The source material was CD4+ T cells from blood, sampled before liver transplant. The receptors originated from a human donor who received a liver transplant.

This CDR3 is CASSVASGRTDTQYF. CDR3 coding DNA: TGTGCCAGCAGCGTAGCTAGCGGCCGGACAGATACGCAGTATTTT. V and J are TRBV9 and TRBJ2-3, with 7 positions matching TRBD2. Trimming took 0 bases from V and 3 from J; bases not matched to a gene: 4. Germline V gene data show CDR1 as SGDLS and CDR2 as YYNGEE. The CDR3 covers 15 residues.

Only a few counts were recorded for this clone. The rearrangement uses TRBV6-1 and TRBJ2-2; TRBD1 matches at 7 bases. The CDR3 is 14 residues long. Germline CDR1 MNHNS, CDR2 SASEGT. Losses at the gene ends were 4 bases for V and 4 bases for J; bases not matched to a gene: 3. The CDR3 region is CASSATGVTGELFF. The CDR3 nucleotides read TGTGCCAGCAGTGCCACAGGGGTCACCGGGGAGCTGTTTTTT.

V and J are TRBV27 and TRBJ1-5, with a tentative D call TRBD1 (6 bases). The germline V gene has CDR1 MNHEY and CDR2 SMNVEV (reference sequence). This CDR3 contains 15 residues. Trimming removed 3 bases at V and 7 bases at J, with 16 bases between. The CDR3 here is CASSLSRTGRQPQHF. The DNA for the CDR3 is TGTGCCAGCAGTTTGTCAAGAACAGGGCGGCAGCCCCAGCATTTT.

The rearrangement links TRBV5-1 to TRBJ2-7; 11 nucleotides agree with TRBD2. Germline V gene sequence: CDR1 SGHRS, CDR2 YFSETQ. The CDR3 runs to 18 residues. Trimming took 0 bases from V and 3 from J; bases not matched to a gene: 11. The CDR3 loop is CASSLEASGGITYYEQYF. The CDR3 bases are TGCGCCAGCAGCTTGGAGGCTAGCGGGGGGATTACTTACTACGAGCAGTACTTC.

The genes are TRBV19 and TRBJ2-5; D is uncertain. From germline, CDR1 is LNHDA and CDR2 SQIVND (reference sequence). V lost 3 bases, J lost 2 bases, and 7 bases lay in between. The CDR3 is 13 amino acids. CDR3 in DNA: TGTGCCAGTAGTATGGCCGGGCAAGAGACCCAGTACTTC. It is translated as CASSMAGQETQYF.

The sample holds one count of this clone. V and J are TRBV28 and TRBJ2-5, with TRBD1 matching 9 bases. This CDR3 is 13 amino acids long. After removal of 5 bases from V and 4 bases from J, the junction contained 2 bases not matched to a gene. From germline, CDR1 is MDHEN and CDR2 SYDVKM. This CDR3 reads CASSRQGVETQYF. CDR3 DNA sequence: TGTGCCAGCAGTCGACAGGGGGTAGAGACCCAGTACTTC.

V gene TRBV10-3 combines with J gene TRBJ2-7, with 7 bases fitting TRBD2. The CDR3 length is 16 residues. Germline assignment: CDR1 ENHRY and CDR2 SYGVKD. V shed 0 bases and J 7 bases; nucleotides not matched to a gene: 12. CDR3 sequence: CAISESSGAPLEEQYF. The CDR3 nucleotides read TGTGCCATCAGTGAGTCGAGCGGGGCACCCCTCGAAGAGCAGTACTTC.

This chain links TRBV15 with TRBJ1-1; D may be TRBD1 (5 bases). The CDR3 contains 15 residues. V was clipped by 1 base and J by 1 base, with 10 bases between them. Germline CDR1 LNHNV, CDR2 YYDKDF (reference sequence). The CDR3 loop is CATSRGGGTNTEAFF. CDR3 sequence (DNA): TGTGCCACCAGCAGAGGTGGGGGAACGAACACTGAAGCTTTCTTT.

The CDR3 nucleotides are TGTGCCAGCAGTAAGGGACTAGCGGGGGGTAAGGAGACCCAGTACTTC. Translated, it gives CASSKGLAGGKETQYF. J is TRBJ2-5 and V is TRBV27; TRBD2 matches at 15 bases. The V segment lost 5 bases and the J segment 5 bases; nucleotides outside the gene matches: 6. The V gene's germline CDR1 is MNHEY and CDR2 SMNVEV (reference sequence). This CDR3 is 16 amino acids long.

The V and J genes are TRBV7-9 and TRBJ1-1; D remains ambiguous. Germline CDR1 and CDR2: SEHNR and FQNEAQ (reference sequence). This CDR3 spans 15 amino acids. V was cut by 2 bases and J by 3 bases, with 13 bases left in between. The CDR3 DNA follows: TGTGCCAGCAGCTTAAGTTCACGCCACGACACTGAAGCTTTCTTT. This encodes CASSLSSRHDTEAFF. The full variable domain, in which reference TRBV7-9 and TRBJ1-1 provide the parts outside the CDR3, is DTGVSQNPRHKITKRGQNVTFRCDPISEHNRLYWYRQTLGQGPEFLTYFQNEAQLEKSRLLSDRFSAERPKGSFSTLEIQRTEQGDSAMYLCASSLSSRHDTEAFFGQGTRLTVV.

CDR3 nucleotide sequence: TGTGCCAGTACTCTAGTCGGTTTCGACTATGGCTACACCTTC. Residues: CASTLVGFDYGYTF. The chain joins TRBV19 to TRBJ1-2; D is unclear. V lost 7 bases to trimming and J lost 3 bases, with 15 bases between them. Germline V CDR1 and CDR2: LNHDA, SQIVND (reference sequence). The CDR3 is 14 residues long.

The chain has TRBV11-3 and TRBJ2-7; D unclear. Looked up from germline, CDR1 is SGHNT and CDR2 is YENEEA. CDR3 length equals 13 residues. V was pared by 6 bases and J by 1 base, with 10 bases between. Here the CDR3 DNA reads TGTGCCAGCAGGCATGTCCGATCCTACGAGCAGTACTTC. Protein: CASRHVRSYEQYF.

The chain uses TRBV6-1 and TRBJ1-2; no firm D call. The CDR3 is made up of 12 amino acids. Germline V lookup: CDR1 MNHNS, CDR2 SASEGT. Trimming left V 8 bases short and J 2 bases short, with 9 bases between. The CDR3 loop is CASSGRNYGYTF. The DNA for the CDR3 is TGTGCCAGCTCGGGCAGAAACTATGGCTACACCTTC.

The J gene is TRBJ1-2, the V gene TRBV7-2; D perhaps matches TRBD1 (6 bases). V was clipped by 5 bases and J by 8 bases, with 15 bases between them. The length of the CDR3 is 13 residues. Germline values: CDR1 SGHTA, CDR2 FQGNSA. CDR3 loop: CASSENRVRGYTF. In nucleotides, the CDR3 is TGTGCCAGCAGCGAGAACAGGGTGAGGGGCTACACCTTC.

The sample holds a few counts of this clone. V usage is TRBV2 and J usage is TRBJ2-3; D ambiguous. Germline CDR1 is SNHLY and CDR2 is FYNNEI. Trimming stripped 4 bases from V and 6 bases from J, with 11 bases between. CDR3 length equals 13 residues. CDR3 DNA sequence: TGTGCCAGCAGTGCGAACGTAGGGGATACGCAGTATTTT. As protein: CASSANVGDTQYF.

The CDR3 coding sequence is TGTGCCACCAGCAGAGATGGGACAGTACCTAATGAAAAACTGTTTTTT. Protein product: CATSRDGTVPNEKLFF. The V and J genes are TRBV15 and TRBJ1-4; 7 bases match TRBD1. CDR3 length: 16 residues. Germline V lookup: CDR1 LNHNV, CDR2 YYDKDF (reference sequence). J gave up 3 bases and V 0 bases, and 4 bases lay outside the gene matches.

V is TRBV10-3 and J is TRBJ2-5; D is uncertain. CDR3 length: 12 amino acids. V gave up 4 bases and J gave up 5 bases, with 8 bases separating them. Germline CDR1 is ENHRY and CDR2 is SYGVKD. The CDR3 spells CAISVLGETQYF. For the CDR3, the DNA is TGTGCCATCAGTGTCCTTGGGGAGACCCAGTACTTC.

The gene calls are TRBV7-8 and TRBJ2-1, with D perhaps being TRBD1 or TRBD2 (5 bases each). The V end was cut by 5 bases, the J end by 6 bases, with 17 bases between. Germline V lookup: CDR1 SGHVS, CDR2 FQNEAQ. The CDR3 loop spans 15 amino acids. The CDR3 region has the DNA TGTGCCAGCAGCGTAACCGGGACGGAAACCAATGAGCAGTTCTTC. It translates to CASSVTGTETNEQFF.

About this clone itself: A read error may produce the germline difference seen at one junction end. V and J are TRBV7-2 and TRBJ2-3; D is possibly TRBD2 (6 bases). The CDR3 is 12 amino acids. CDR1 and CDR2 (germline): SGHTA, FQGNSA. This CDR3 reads CASSLTGGAHHF. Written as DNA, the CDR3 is TGTGCCAGCAGCTTAACAGGCGGGGCCCATCATTTT.

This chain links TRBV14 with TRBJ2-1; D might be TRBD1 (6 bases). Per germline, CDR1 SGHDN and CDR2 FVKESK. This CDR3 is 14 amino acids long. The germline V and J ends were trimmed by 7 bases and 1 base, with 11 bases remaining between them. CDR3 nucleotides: TGTGCCAGCAACCATCAGGGGTCCTACAATGAGCAGTTCTTC. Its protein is CASNHQGSYNEQFF.

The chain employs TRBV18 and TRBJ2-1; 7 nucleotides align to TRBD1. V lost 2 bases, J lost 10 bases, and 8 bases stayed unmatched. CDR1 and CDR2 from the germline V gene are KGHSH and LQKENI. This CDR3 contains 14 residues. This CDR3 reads CASSPARQGFEQFF. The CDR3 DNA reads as TGTGCCAGCTCACCAGCACGACAGGGATTCGAGCAGTTCTTC.